Listed here are 20 T cell receptor beta chains from one sample, sequenced in a study of blood T cell repertoires in COVID-19. TCRdb keeps only in-frame clones here, not all; method: immunoSEQ multiplex PCR. Of about 63,000 clones listed, about 76% are singletons. The material sequenced was peripheral blood. These receptors all come from a woman older than 75 with acute or convalescent COVID-19.

The V and J genes are TRBV29-1 and TRBJ2-7; perhaps TRBD1 as D (6 bases). CDR3 length equals 12 residues. Germline V gives CDR1 SQVTM, CDR2 ANQGSEA. Trimming took off 5 bases at V and 1 base at J, with 9 bases between the two ends. The CDR3 reads CSVRTESYEQYF. In DNA, the CDR3 is TGCAGCGTTAGGACAGAATCCTACGAGCAGTACTTC.

The chain carries TRBV7-2 and TRBJ1-5; a weak D match, TRBD1 (6 bases). CDR3 size: 14 residues. Germline CDR1 is SGHTA and CDR2 is FQGNSA. V lost 1 base and J lost 10, with 14 bases in between. Here the CDR3 DNA reads TGTGCCAGCAGCTTAGGAGTGGGGGGGCCCCCCCAGCATTTT. This sequence encodes CASSLGVGGPPQHF. Full variable domain (rest looked up from reference TRBV7-2 and TRBJ1-5): GAGVSQSPSNKVTEKGKDVELRCDPISGHTALYWYRQSLGQGLEFLIYFQGNSAPDKSGLPSDRFSAERTGGSVSTLTIQRTQQEDSAVYLCASSLGVGGPPQHFGDGTRLSIL.

The chain couples TRBV3-1 (or the pseudogene TRBV3-2) to TRBJ2-3, with D maybe TRBD2 (6 bases). The V and J ends lost 5 bases and 4 bases respectively, with 13 bases between them. The CDR3 is 14 residues long. Germline CDR1 reads LGHDT; CDR2 reads YNNKEL (reference sequence). The CDR3 region is CASSTRRASDTQYF. The DNA for the CDR3 is TGTGCCAGCAGCACGCGGAGGGCGTCAGATACGCAGTATTTT.

The genes are TRBV2 and TRBJ2-7; D perhaps matches TRBD1 (5 bases). This CDR3 comprises 12 residues. The ends were cut back, 5 bases at V and 3 bases at J, with 8 bases in the middle. Germline lookup yields CDR1 SNHLY and CDR2 FYNNEI. The CDR3 DNA follows: TGTGCCAGCAGTTCTCAGGGCTACGAGCAGTACTTC. Protein product: CASSSQGYEQYF.

The CDR3, as DNA: TGTGCCAGCAGTGAAGCGCCGGGGGGTGGGTACTTC. Protein product: CASSEAPGGGYF. The chain carries TRBV2 and TRBJ2-7; 7 bases agree with TRBD2. The CDR3 totals 12 residues. The ends lost 0 bases at V and 12 bases at J; junction bases unmatched: 5. CDR1 SNHLY and CDR2 FYNNEI come from the germline V gene.

J is TRBJ2-7 and V is TRBV9; 10 bases are shared with TRBD2. Germline CDR1 SGDLS, CDR2 YYNGEE. The CDR3 has 15 amino acids. V dropped 3 bases and J dropped 5; count of bases not matched to a gene: 8. CDR3 bases: TGTGCCAGCAGCGCCTTAGCGGGAGGAAGCGACGAGCAGTACTTC. This sequence encodes CASSALAGGSDEQYF.

The V call is TRBV19, the J call TRBJ1-2, with D perhaps TRBD1 (5 bases). V was pared by 11 bases and J by 3 bases, with 13 bases between. The germline V gene has CDR1 LNHDA and CDR2 SQIVND (reference sequence). The CDR3 is made up of 12 amino acids. The CDR3 sequence is CAGQGPDYGYTF. In nucleotides, the CDR3 is TGTGCCGGGCAGGGTCCGGACTATGGCTACACCTTC. Full variable domain (missing parts from reference TRBV19 and TRBJ1-2): DGGITQSPKYLFRKEGQNVTLSCEQNLNHDAMYWYRQDPGQGLRLIYYSQIVNDFQKGDIAEGYSVSREKKESFPLTVTSAQKNPTAFYLCAGQGPDYGYTFGSGTRLTVV.

The table lists this clone with a few counts. The rearrangement joins TRBV5-1 to TRBJ1-4; tentatively, D is TRBD1 (5 bases). The CDR3 runs 12 residues. Per the germline V gene, CDR1 is SGHRS and CDR2 is YFSETQ. With 4 bases removed from V and 13 bases from J, the gap between germline ends came to 14 bases. CDR3 sequence reads: CASSPGGGGLFF. The CDR3 DNA sequence: TGCGCCAGCAGCCCGGGGGGAGGTGGACTGTTTTTT.

V usage is TRBV28 and J usage is TRBJ1-3; D not certain. V was trimmed by 3 bases and J by 2 bases, leaving 14 bases between them. This CDR3 spans 16 amino acids. CDR1 is MDHEN, CDR2 SYDVKM, per germline. Here the CDR3 reads CASSFGVSLPGNTIYF. The DNA of the CDR3 is TGTGCCAGCAGTTTCGGGGTGTCGCTGCCTGGAAACACCATATATTTT.

This sequence joins TRBV24-1 and TRBJ1-5; D ambiguous. With 4 bases removed from V and 7 bases from J, the gap between germline ends came to 19 bases. There are 16 residues in the CDR3. The germline V gene has CDR1 KGHDR and CDR2 SFDVKD. CDR3 bases: TGTGCCACCAGTGACGGAAGCGGAGGGAGCGACCAGCCCCAGCATTTT. Translated: CATSDGSGGSDQPQHF.

This chain uses TRBV10-2 with TRBJ1-5; D may be TRBD1 (6 bases). The length of the CDR3 is 15 residues. Trimming removed 6 bases from V and 0 bases from J, with 12 bases in between. The V gene's germline CDR1 is WSHSY and CDR2 SAAADI. The CDR3 loop reads CASRTGTTSNQPQHF. DNA for the CDR3: TGCGCCAGCAGGACCGGGACAACTAGCAATCAGCCCCAGCATTTT.

V is TRBV14 and J is TRBJ2-3, with D unresolved. The CDR3 loop spans 14 amino acids. V was pared by 4 bases and J by 2 bases, with 10 bases between. CDR1 is SGHDN and CDR2 is FVKESK in the germline V gene. The CDR3, as DNA: TGTGCCAGCAGCCGAGGAGTAGACACAGATACGCAGTATTTT. This encodes CASSRGVDTDTQYF.

This chain joins TRBV28 and TRBJ1-1; TRBD1 matches at 7 bases. V trimming: 6 bases; J trimming: 8 bases; junction bases outside the gene matches: 6. CDR3 length equals 12 residues. Germline assignment: CDR1 MDHEN and CDR2 SYDVKM. CDR3 loop: CASSLSQGEAFF. As DNA, the CDR3 is TGTGCCAGCAGCCTCTCACAGGGGGAAGCTTTCTTT.

V usage is TRBV2 and J usage is TRBJ2-5, with D perhaps TRBD2 (5 bases). The CDR3 contains 12 residues. Germline CDR1 SNHLY, CDR2 FYNNEI. V dropped 6 bases and J dropped 4 bases, with 9 bases sitting between them. Here the CDR3 reads CASREDGETQYF. For the CDR3, the DNA is TGTGCCAGCAGGGAGGACGGAGAGACCCAGTACTTC.

The rearrangement joins TRBV19 to TRBJ2-1; 12 nucleotides line up with TRBD2. V shed 3 bases and J 5 bases; nucleotides not matched to a gene: 8. The CDR3 is 17 amino acids. CDR1 and CDR2 (germline): LNHDA, SQIVND (reference sequence). The CDR3 nucleotides are TGTGCCAGTAGTATTCGAGCTAGCGGGAGGGGTGACAATGAGCAGTTCTTC. Translation: CASSIRASGRGDNEQFF.

The rearrangement uses TRBV5-4 and TRBJ2-7, with a possible D match to TRBD1 (6 bases). Trimming removed 4 bases at V and 0 bases at J, with 14 bases between. From germline, CDR1 is SGHNT and CDR2 YYREEE (reference sequence). The CDR3 consists of 15 residues. The CDR3 loop is CASSPPGQVSYEQYF. CDR3 in DNA: TGTGCCAGCAGCCCTCCGGGACAAGTCTCCTACGAGCAGTACTTC.

The CDR3 coding sequence is TGTGCCAGCAGCCCTGGGGTGGGGCGGGAGTTCTCCTACGAGCAGTACTTC. Residues: CASSPGVGREFSYEQYF. This chain joins TRBV11-2 and TRBJ2-7; the match to TRBD2 covers 7 bases. CDR3 length: 17 amino acids. Looked up from germline, CDR1 is SGHAT and CDR2 is FQNNGV. V lost 5 bases and J lost 0; bases outside the gene matches: 13.

This clone came up a few times. The chain recombines TRBV2 with TRBJ2-1; 8 bases align to TRBD1. V lost 8 bases, J lost 1 base, and 4 bases stayed unmatched. This CDR3 contains 14 residues. Germline-derived CDR1 and CDR2 are SNHLY and FYNNEI. The CDR3 here is CASLQGVSYNEQFF. CDR3 nucleotides: TGTGCCAGCTTACAGGGGGTATCCTACAATGAGCAGTTCTTC.

The chain combines TRBV5-1 with TRBJ2-1; 7 bases are a match to TRBD1. This CDR3 is built from 15 residues. The germline CDR1 and CDR2 sequences are SGHRS and YFSETQ. The junction had 6 bases not matched to a gene; V was cut back by 5 bases and J by 1 base. The CDR3 DNA reads TGCGCCAGCAGGACCGGGACAGCTTCCTACAATGAGCAGTTCTTC. This encodes CASRTGTASYNEQFF. Variable domain in full (rest from reference TRBV5-1 and TRBJ2-1): KAGVTQTPRYLIKTRGQQVTLSCSPISGHRSVSWYQQTPGQGLQFLFEYFSETQRNKGNFPGRFSGRQFSNSRSEMNVSTLELGDSALYLCASRTGTASYNEQFFGPGTRLTVL.

This sequence joins TRBV18 and TRBJ1-1; no clear D. This CDR3 region has 14 residues. V lost 2 bases, J lost 2 bases, and 9 bases lay in between. Germline V gene lookup returns CDR1 KGHSH and CDR2 LQKENI. The CDR3 DNA reads as TGTGCCAGCTCACCAAATGTCGGTAACACTGAAGCTTTCTTT. Its protein product is CASSPNVGNTEAFF.